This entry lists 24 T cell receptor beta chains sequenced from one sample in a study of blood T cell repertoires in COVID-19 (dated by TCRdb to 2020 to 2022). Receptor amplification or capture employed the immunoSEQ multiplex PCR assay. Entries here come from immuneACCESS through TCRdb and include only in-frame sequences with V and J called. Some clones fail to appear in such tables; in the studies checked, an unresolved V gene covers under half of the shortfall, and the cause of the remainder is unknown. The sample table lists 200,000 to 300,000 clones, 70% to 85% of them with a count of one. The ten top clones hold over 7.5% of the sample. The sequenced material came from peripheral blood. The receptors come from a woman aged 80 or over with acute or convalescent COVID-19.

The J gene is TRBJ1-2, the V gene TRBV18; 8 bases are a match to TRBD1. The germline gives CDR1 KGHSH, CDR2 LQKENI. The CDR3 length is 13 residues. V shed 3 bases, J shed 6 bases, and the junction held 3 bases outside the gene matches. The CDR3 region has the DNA TGTGCCAGCTCACCCGGACAGGGAGATGGCTACACCTTC. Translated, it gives CASSPGQGDGYTF.

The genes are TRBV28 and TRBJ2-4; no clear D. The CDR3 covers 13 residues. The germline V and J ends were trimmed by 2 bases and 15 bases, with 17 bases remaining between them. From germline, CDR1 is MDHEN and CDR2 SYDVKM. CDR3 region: CASSLDLGSLRYF. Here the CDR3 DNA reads TGTGCCAGCAGTTTAGATCTGGGCTCACTTAGGTACTTC.

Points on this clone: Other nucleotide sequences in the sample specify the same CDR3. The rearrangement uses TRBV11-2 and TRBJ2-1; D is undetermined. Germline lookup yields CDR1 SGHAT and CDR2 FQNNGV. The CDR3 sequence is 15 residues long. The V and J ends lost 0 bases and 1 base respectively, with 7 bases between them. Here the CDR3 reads CASSLELASYNEQFF. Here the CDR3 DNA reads TGTGCCAGCAGCTTAGAATTGGCTTCCTACAATGAGCAGTTCTTC.

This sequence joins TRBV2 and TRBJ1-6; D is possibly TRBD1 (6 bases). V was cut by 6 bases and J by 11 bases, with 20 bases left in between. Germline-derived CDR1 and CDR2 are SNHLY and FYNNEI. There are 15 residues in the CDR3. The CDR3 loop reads CASSPRHTGSAPLHF. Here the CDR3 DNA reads TGTGCCAGCAGCCCCCGCCATACAGGGTCGGCACCCCTCCACTTT.

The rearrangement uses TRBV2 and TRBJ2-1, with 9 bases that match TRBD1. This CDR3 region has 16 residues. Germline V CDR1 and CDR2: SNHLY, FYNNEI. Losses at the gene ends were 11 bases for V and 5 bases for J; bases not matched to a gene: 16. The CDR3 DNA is TGTGCCTTTCGCGGGGGACAGGGTATCAGGGACAATGAGCAGTTCTTC. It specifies CAFRGGQGIRDNEQFF.

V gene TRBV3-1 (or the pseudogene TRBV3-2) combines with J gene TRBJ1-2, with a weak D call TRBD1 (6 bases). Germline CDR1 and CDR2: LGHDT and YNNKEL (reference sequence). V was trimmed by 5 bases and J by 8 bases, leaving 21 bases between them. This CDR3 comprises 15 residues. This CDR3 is CASSTPRSGAKGYTF. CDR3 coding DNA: TGTGCCAGCAGCACCCCCCGATCAGGGGCTAAGGGCTACACCTTC.

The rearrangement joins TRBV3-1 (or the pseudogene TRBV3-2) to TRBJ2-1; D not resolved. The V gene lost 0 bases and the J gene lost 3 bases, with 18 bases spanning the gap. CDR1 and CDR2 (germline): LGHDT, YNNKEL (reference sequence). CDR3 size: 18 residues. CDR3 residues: CASSQDSSRLSLYNEQFF. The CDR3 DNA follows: TGTGCCAGCAGCCAAGATTCCTCCCGTCTAAGCCTCTACAATGAGCAGTTCTTC.

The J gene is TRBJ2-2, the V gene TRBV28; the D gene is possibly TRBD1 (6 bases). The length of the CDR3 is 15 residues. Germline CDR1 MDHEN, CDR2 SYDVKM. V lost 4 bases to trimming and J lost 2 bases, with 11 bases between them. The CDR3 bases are TGTGCCAGCAGTTCCGCAGGGGACAACACCGGGGAGCTGTTTTTT. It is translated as CASSSAGDNTGELFF.

The CDR3 nucleotides are TGTGCCAGCAGCCCCTACTCCCGGGACAGGGGAAGCTCCTACGAGCAGTACTTC. It yields the protein CASSPYSRDRGSSYEQYF. The chain couples TRBV14 to TRBJ2-7; 10 nucleotides agree with TRBD1. CDR1 and CDR2 (germline): SGHDN, FVKESK. J was trimmed by 0 bases and V by 4 bases; bases with no gene match: 12. The CDR3 runs 18 residues. The entire variable domain, with the rest obtained from reference TRBV14 and TRBJ2-7, is as follows: EAGVTQFPSHSVIEKGQTVTLRCDPISGHDNLYWYRRVMGKEIKFLLHFVKESKQDESGMPNNRFLAERTGGTYSTLKVQPAELEDSGVYFCASSPYSRDRGSSYEQYFGPGTRLTVT.

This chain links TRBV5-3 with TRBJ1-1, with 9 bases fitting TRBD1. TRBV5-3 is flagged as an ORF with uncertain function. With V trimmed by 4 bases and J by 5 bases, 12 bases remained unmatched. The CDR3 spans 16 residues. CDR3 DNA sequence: TGTGCCAGAAGCCCCCCGGACAAGACAGGGGGTACTGAAGCTTTCTTT. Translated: CARSPPDKTGGTEAFF.

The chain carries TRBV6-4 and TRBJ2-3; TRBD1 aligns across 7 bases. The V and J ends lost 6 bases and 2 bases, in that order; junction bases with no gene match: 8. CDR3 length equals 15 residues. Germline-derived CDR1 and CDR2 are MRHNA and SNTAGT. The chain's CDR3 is CASSATGETTDTQYF. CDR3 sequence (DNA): TGTGCCAGCAGCGCCACAGGGGAGACCACAGATACGCAGTATTTT.

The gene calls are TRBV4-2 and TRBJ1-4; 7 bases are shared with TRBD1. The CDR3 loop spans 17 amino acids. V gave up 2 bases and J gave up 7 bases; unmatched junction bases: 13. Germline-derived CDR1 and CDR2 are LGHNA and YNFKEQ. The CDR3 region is CASSQFRPGTEAEKLFF. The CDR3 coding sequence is TGTGCCAGCAGCCAATTCAGGCCCGGGACAGAGGCTGAAAAACTGTTTTTT.

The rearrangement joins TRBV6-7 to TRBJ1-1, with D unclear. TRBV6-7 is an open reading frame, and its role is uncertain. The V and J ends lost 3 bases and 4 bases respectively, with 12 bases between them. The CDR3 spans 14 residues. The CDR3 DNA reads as TGTGCCAGCAGTTATACCAGGCAGTTCACTGAAGCTTTCTTT. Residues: CASSYTRQFTEAFF.

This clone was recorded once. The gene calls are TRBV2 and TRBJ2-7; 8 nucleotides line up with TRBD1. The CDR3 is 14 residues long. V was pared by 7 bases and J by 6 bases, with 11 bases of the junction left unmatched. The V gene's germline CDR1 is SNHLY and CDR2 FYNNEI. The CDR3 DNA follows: TGTGCCAGCATGGGGACAGGTTCCCTAGGCGAGCAGTACTTC. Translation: CASMGTGSLGEQYF.

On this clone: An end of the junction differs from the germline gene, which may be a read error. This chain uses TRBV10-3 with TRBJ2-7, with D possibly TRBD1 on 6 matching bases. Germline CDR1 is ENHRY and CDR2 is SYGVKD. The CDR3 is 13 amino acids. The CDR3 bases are TGTGCCATCAGTGAGTCGACGACAGGTGGTGGAAACTTC. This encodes CAISESTTGGGNF.

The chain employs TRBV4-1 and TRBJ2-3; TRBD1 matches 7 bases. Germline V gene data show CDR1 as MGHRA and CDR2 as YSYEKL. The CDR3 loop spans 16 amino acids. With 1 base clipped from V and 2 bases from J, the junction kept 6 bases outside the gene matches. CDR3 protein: CASSQGAGGITDTQYF. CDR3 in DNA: TGCGCCAGCAGCCAAGGTGCAGGGGGAATCACAGATACGCAGTATTTT.

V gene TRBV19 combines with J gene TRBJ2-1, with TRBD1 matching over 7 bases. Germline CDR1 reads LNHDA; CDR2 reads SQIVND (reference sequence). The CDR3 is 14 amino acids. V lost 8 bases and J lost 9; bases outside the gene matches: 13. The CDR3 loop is CASEGAGSDGEQFF. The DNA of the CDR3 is TGTGCCAGTGAGGGGGCAGGGAGCGATGGTGAGCAGTTCTTC.

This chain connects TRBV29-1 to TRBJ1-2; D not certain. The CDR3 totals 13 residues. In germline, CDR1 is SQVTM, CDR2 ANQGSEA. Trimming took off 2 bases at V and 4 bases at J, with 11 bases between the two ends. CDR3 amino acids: CSVESVRPYGYTF. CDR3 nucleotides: TGCAGCGTTGAATCGGTCAGGCCCTATGGCTACACCTTC.

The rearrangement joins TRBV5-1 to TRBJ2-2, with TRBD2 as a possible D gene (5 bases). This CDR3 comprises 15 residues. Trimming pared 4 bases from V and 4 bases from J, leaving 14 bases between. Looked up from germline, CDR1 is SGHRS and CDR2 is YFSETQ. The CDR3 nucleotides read TGCGCCAGCAGCGGGCAGGCGGCGGGCACCGGGGAGCTGTTTTTT. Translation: CASSGQAAGTGELFF.

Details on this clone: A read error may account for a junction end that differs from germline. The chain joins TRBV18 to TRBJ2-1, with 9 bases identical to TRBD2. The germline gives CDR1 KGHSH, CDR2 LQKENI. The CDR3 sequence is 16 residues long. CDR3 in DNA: TGTGCCAGCTCACCAGGGGTAGCGGGGGCCCACAATGGGCAGTTCTTC. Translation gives CASSPGVAGAHNGQFF.

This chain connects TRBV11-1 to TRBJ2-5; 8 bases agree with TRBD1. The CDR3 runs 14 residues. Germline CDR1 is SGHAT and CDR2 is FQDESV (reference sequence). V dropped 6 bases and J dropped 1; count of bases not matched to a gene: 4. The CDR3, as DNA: TGTGCCAGCAGGGGCAGGGGGCTCCAAGAGACCCAGTACTTC. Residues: CASRGRGLQETQYF.

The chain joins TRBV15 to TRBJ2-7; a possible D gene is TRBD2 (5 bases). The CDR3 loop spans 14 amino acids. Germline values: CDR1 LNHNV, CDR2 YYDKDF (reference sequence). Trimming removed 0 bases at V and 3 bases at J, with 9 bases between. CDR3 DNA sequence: TGTGCCACCAGCAGAGATATCACTAGCTACGAGCAGTACTTC. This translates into CATSRDITSYEQYF.

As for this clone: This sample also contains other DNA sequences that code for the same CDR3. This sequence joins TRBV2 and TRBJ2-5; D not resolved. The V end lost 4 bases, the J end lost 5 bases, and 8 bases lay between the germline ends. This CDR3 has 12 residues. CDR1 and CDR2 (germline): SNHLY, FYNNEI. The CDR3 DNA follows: TGTGCCAGCAGTGTTAGTGGTGAGACCCAGTACTTC. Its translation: CASSVSGETQYF.

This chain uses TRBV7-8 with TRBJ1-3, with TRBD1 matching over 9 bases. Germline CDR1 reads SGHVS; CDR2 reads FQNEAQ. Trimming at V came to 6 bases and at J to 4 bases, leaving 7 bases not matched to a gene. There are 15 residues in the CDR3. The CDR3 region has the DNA TGTGCCAGCAGTACCGGGACAGGGTCAGGAAACACCATATATTTT. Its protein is CASSTGTGSGNTIYF.